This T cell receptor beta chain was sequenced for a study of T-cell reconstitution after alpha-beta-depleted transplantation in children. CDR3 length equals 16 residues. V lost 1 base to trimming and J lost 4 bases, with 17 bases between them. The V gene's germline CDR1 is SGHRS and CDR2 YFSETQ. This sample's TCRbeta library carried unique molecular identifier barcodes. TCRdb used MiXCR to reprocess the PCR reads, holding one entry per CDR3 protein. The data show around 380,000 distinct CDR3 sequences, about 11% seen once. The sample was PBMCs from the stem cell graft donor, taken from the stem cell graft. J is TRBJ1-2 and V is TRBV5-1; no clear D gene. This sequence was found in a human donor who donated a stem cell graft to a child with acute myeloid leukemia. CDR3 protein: CASSLLGVRLIYGYTF. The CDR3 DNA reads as TGCGCCAGCAGCTTGTTGGGCGTCCGGCTTATCTATGGCTACACCTTC.